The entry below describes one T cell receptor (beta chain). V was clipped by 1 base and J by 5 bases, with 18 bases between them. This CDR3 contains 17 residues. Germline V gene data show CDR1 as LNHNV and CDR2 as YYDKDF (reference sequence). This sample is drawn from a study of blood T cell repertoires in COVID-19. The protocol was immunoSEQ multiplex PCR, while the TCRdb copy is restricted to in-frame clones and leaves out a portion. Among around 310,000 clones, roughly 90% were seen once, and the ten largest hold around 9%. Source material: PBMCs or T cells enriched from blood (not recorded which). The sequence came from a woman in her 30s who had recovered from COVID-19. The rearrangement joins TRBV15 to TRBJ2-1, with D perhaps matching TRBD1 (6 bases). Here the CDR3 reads CATSRGVASRGNNEQFF. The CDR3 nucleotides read TGTGCCACCAGCAGAGGAGTAGCTAGTAGGGGGAACAATGAGCAGTTCTTC. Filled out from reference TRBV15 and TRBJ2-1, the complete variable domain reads DAMVIQNPRYQVTQFGKPVTLSCSQTLNHNVMYWYQQKSSQAPKLLFHYYDKDFNNEADTPDNFQSRRPNTSFCFLDIRSPGLGDTAMYLCATSRGVASRGNNEQFFGPGTRLTVL.